These 27 T cell receptor beta chains originate from one sample sequenced in a study of T cells after somatic rescue of genetic block. Clones were sequenced by immunoSEQ multiplex PCR, and TCRdb holds only the in-frame ones, with some missing. The sample lists about 10,000 clones, 70% to 75% occurring once. The material sequenced was peripheral blood mononuclear cells (PBMCs). The receptors derive from a boy under 18.

The chain links TRBV7-3 to TRBJ1-2; 8 nucleotides agree with TRBD1. V dropped 1 base and J dropped 6; count of bases not matched to a gene: 7. The germline CDR1 and CDR2 sequences are SGHTA and FQGTGA. This CDR3 is built from 15 residues. In DNA form, the CDR3 reads TGTGCCAGCAGCTTAATAGCAGGACAGGGTAATGGCTACACCTTC. It specifies CASSLIAGQGNGYTF.

As DNA, the CDR3 is TGTGCCAGCAGCTTAAAAGCGGTCTCCTACAATGAGCAGTTCTTC. It yields the protein CASSLKAVSYNEQFF. This chain joins TRBV7-9 and TRBJ2-1; D is perhaps TRBD2 (5 bases). In germline, CDR1 is SEHNR, CDR2 FQNEAQ (reference sequence). V lost 2 bases, J lost 0 bases, and 8 bases lay in between. This CDR3 is built from 15 residues.

The table lists this clone with a few counts. This chain uses TRBV6-4 with TRBJ2-1; a possible D gene is TRBD1 (7 bases). Trimming left V 4 bases short and J 7 bases short, with 11 bases between. The CDR3 length is 13 residues. Germline V gene lookup returns CDR1 MRHNA and CDR2 SNTAGT. The CDR3 loop reads CASSVQGGNEQFF. CDR3 sequence (DNA): TGTGCCAGCAGTGTCCAGGGGGGAAATGAGCAGTTCTTC.

This sequence joins TRBV6-1 and TRBJ1-6; D unclear. Trimming took 6 bases from V and 8 from J, leaving 14 bases between them. Germline CDR1 MNHNS, CDR2 SASEGT. This CDR3 has 14 residues. The CDR3 DNA reads TGTGCCAGCAGGCCAGTAGGGCAGGATTCACCCCTCCACTTT. Translation gives CASRPVGQDSPLHF.

The chain joins TRBV10-3 to TRBJ1-4; TRBD1 might be the D (5 bases). CDR3 length equals 15 residues. Germline V lookup: CDR1 ENHRY, CDR2 SYGVKD. V lost 10 bases and J 4 bases, leaving 19 bases between the germline ends. CDR3 sequence: CATSRRDSGNEKLFF. As DNA, the CDR3 is TGTGCCACCTCTCGAAGAGACAGCGGTAATGAAAAACTGTTTTTT.

This clone was seen a single time. The chain combines TRBV12-2 with TRBJ1-4. TRBV12-2 is designated a pseudogene. The length of the CDR3 is 16 residues. The chain's CDR3 is CASRLARRGADEKLFF. CDR3 coding DNA: TGTGCAAGTCGCTTAGCGCGGAGGGGGGCGGATGAAAAACTGTTTTTT.

The V gene is TRBV4-1, the J gene TRBJ2-7; 9 nucleotides align to TRBD2. The V gene's germline CDR1 is MGHRA and CDR2 YSYEKL. The CDR3 is 17 amino acids. The trim removed 3 bases at V and 7 bases at J, leaving 16 bases unmatched. The CDR3 DNA reads TGCGCCAGCAGCCAGCCCATAGCGGGAGCTACCTACGATGAGCAGTACTTC. Translation gives CASSQPIAGATYDEQYF.

This clone was observed a handful of times. The chain joins TRBV5-5 to TRBJ2-6; D gene uncertain. Between the trimmed V and J ends, which lost 4 bases and 1 base, there was a span of 9 bases. Germline V lookup: CDR1 SGHKS, CDR2 YYEKEE (reference sequence). This CDR3 has 15 amino acids. CDR3 nucleotides: TGTGCCAGCAGCCTTGGACCGTCTGGGGCCAACGTCCTGACTTTC. Its translation: CASSLGPSGANVLTF.

The V call is TRBV5-8, the J call TRBJ1-2; the match to TRBD1 covers 11 bases. This CDR3 comprises 15 residues. The V gene's germline CDR1 is SGHTS and CDR2 YDEGEE. V lost 3 bases, J lost 5 bases, and 6 bases stayed unmatched. The CDR3 is CASSSGQGARYGYTF. The CDR3 DNA sequence: TGTGCCAGCAGCTCTGGACAGGGGGCTAGATATGGCTACACCTTC.

The chain couples TRBV11-2 to TRBJ1-5, with 8 nucleotides matching TRBD1. The ends lost 1 base at V and 6 bases at J; junction bases unmatched: 5. CDR1 is SGHAT and CDR2 is FQNNGV in the germline V gene. The CDR3 runs to 15 residues. The CDR3, as DNA: TGTGCCAGCAGCTTAGGTGGGACAGGCGGTCAGCCCCAGCATTTT. Translating gives CASSLGGTGGQPQHF.

The chain joins TRBV5-4 to TRBJ2-5, with 9 bases that match TRBD1. The DNA end favors TRBJ2-7, so the J call may be wrong. Germline V CDR1 and CDR2: SGHNT, YYREEE (reference sequence). This CDR3 has 16 residues. The CDR3 reads CASSLAGTGYSYEQYF. The CDR3 nucleotides read TGTGCCAGCAGCTTGGCTGGGACAGGGTACTCCTACGAGCAGTACTTC.

The CDR3, as DNA: TGTGCCAGCAGTGAAGGACAGGGGGCCTTCTACGAGCAGTACTTC. It yields the protein CASSEGQGAFYEQYF. The chain employs TRBV6-1 and TRBJ2-7; 10 nucleotides agree with TRBD1. The CDR3 consists of 15 residues. V lost 1 base and J lost 3; bases outside the gene matches: 3. Germline-derived CDR1 and CDR2 are MNHNS and SASEGT.

V usage is TRBV6-1 and J usage is TRBJ2-1; tentative D call: TRBD1 (6 bases). The CDR3 is 16 amino acids. Trimming shortened V by 6 bases and J by 1 base, and 16 bases separated the two germline ends. Germline lookup yields CDR1 MNHNS and CDR2 SASEGT. The DNA for the CDR3 is TGTGCCAGCAGCGAACGAGAAAGGGGGTCCTACAATGAGCAGTTCTTC. Amino acid sequence: CASSERERGSYNEQFF.

The chain couples TRBV30 to TRBJ2-7; TRBD1 is a possible D gene (6 bases). The CDR3 is 12 amino acids. Trimming removed 2 bases at V and 3 bases at J, with 8 bases between. CDR1 is GTSNPN and CDR2 is SVGIG in the germline V gene (reference sequence). CDR3 sequence: CAWSTQGYEQYF. CDR3 DNA sequence: TGTGCCTGGAGTACACAGGGCTACGAGCAGTACTTC.

Notes on this clone: A read error is the likely source, as a far larger clone sits one nucleotide away. Other DNA sequences of this sample code for an identical CDR3. The J gene is TRBJ2-5, the V gene TRBV4-1; 8 positions match TRBD2. Trimming removed 4 bases from V and 2 bases from J; junction bases left unmatched: 9. Germline CDR1 MGHRA, CDR2 YSYEKL. The CDR3 sequence is 16 residues long. CDR3: CASSPGAGGHQETQYF. The CDR3 DNA reads as TGCGCCAGCAGCCCGGGTGCGGGGGGCCATCAAGAGACCCAGTACTTC.

V gene TRBV7-9 combines with J gene TRBJ2-1; 11 bases are shared with TRBD1. CDR1 and CDR2 (germline): SEHNR, FQNEAQ (reference sequence). The CDR3 extends over 16 amino acids. J gave up 7 bases and V 4 bases, and 9 bases lay outside the gene matches. CDR3 DNA: TGTGCCAGCAGCTCTATCGGACAGGGGGCGCGGAATGAGCAGTTCTTC. The encoded protein is CASSSIGQGARNEQFF.

The rearrangement links TRBV10-2 to TRBJ2-1; 8 bases agree with TRBD2. There are 15 residues in the CDR3. Germline trimming cut 2 bases from V and 2 bases from J; bases unmatched to any gene: 2. Germline assignment: CDR1 WSHSY and CDR2 SAAADI. The CDR3, as DNA: TGCGCCAGCAGTGAGAGGCGGGAGGCCTACAATGAGCAGTTCTTC. This gives the protein CASSERREAYNEQFF.

This sequence joins TRBV5-1 and TRBJ2-1; D is undetermined. The V end was cut by 5 bases, the J end by 4 bases, with 19 bases between. This CDR3 has 16 residues. The V gene's germline CDR1 is SGHRS and CDR2 YFSETQ. The DNA for the CDR3 is TGCGCCAGCAGGAGCAGAAGCCCCGAGACGTACAATGAGCAGTTCTTC. Translated: CASRSRSPETYNEQFF.

V usage is TRBV18 and J usage is TRBJ2-1; the match to TRBD1 covers 8 bases. In germline, CDR1 is KGHSH, CDR2 LQKENI. V trimming: 6 bases; J trimming: 5 bases; junction bases outside the gene matches: 3. The CDR3 totals 13 residues. DNA of the CDR3: TGTGCCAGCTCTCGACAGGGGAACAATGAGCAGTTCTTC. Encoded protein: CASSRQGNNEQFF. Drawing the rest from reference TRBV18 and TRBJ2-1, the complete variable domain is NAGVMQNPRHLVRRRGQEARLRCSPMKGHSHVYWYRQLPEEGLKFMVYLQKENIIDESGMPKERFSAEFPKEGPSILRIQQVVRGDSAAYFCASSRQGNNEQFFGPGTRLTVL.

CDR3 sequence reads: CASSLFSGNLGDQPQHF. CDR3 DNA sequence: TGTGCCAGCAGTTTATTCTCAGGGAATTTAGGAGATCAGCCCCAGCATTTT. The V and J genes are TRBV28 and TRBJ1-5, with a possible D match to TRBD1 (5 bases). The CDR3 consists of 17 residues. Germline lookup yields CDR1 MDHEN and CDR2 SYDVKM. V was shortened by 1 base and J by 5 bases, with 18 bases between the two germline ends.

The genes are TRBV30 and TRBJ2-5; no definite D call. The CDR3 is 14 residues long. V gave up 3 bases and J gave up 7 bases, with 18 bases separating them. Germline V CDR1 and CDR2: GTSNPN, SVGIG (reference sequence). The CDR3 DNA follows: TGTGCCTGGAGGACGTCAGAGGTTCTGGGGACCCAGTACTTC. Its translation is CAWRTSEVLGTQYF.

V gene TRBV6-6 combines with J gene TRBJ2-7; 8 bases map to TRBD2. Germline values: CDR1 MNHNY, CDR2 SVGAGI (reference sequence). CDR3 length: 15 residues. Unmatched junction bases numbered 7, after V lost 6 bases and J lost 0 bases. CDR3 sequence reads: CASSSGGLTSYEQYF. In DNA, the CDR3 is TGTGCCAGCAGCTCGGGGGGGCTAACCTCCTACGAGCAGTACTTC.

This chain links TRBV5-8 with TRBJ1-5, with D hard to call. Germline V gene sequence: CDR1 SGHTS, CDR2 YDEGEE. CDR3 size: 14 residues. V shed 1 base and J shed 7 bases, with 12 bases lying between them. The CDR3 loop is CASSLRRVGQPQHF. The CDR3 DNA reads as TGTGCCAGCAGCTTGCGACGGGTGGGCCAGCCCCAGCATTTT.

This chain links TRBV7-9 with TRBJ1-2; D perhaps matches TRBD1 (5 bases). The V gene lost 5 bases and the J gene lost 5 bases, with 15 bases spanning the gap. There are 14 residues in the CDR3. Germline V gene sequence: CDR1 SEHNR, CDR2 FQNEAQ (reference sequence). CDR3 in DNA: TGTGCCAGCAGCCATTCTCAGGGTGGATATGGCTACACCTTC. As protein: CASSHSQGGYGYTF.

V and J are TRBV6-5 and TRBJ1-3; D might be TRBD1 (5 bases). V lost 8 bases and J 0 bases, leaving 14 bases between the germline ends. Looked up from germline, CDR1 is MNHEY and CDR2 is SVGAGI. This CDR3 is 15 amino acids long. The CDR3 coding sequence is TGTGCCAGCTCCAACAGGTTCTACTCTGGAAACACCATATATTTT. Translated, it gives CASSNRFYSGNTIYF.

CDR3 loop: CASSVDPLAYEQYF. The DNA for the CDR3 is TGTGCCAGCAGCGTAGACCCCCTTGCCTACGAGCAGTACTTC. V gene TRBV9 combines with J gene TRBJ2-5; D gene uncertain. The end of the DNA fits TRBJ2-7 better, so the J call may be wrong. The length of the CDR3 is 14 residues. Germline V gene lookup returns CDR1 SGDLS and CDR2 YYNGEE.

The rearrangement links TRBV11-2 to TRBJ2-1; no firm D call. Trimming shortened V by 3 bases and J by 4 bases, and 16 bases separated the two germline ends. In germline, CDR1 is SGHAT, CDR2 FQNNGV. The CDR3 spans 16 residues. The DNA of the CDR3 is TGTGCCAGCAGCTTTACTGTGTCGGGTCCATACAATGAGCAGTTCTTC. This encodes CASSFTVSGPYNEQFF.